The 10 T cell receptor beta chains given below trace back to one sample, sequenced in a study of T cells expressing NK-cell markers. TCRdb reprocessed the 5' RACE reads, with one entry per CDR3 protein and no DNA. The clone table shows 350,000 to 400,000 distinct CDR3 sequences, with the ten largest holding roughly a tenth. The specimen sequenced was blood T cells: a sorted CD56 or NKG2C T cell subset, CD4+ or CD8+ T cells, or bulk PBMC T cells (not recorded which). The receptors were sampled from a woman aged 45-65 years in good health.

The chain recombines TRBV30 with TRBJ2-5; TCRdb gives TRBD1 as the D gene, but with no DNA this cannot be confirmed. This CDR3 is 13 amino acids long. CDR1 GTSNPN and CDR2 SVGIG come from the germline V gene (reference sequence). This CDR3 is CACEQGRGETQYF.

V is TRBV10-3 and J is TRBJ2-7; checking the TCRdb D call of TRBD2 is not possible without DNA. This CDR3 contains 13 residues. Germline values: CDR1 ENHRY, CDR2 SYGVKD. CDR3 protein: CAISPAQSYEQYF.

J is TRBJ1-1 and V is TRBV6-6. The CDR3 length is 15 residues. The germline V gene has CDR1 MNHNY and CDR2 SVGAGI (reference sequence). This CDR3 reads CASSYLGSASTEAFF.

The V and J genes are TRBV24-1 and TRBJ2-1; lacking DNA, the TRBD2 call made by TCRdb goes unchecked. Germline CDR1 KGHDR, CDR2 SFDVKD. This CDR3 contains 18 residues. The CDR3 loop is CATSAGGLAGLLGDEQFF.

The rearrangement links TRBV5-1 to TRBJ2-3; TCRdb calls TRBD2, which cannot be checked without DNA. In germline, CDR1 is SGHRS, CDR2 YFSETQ. The CDR3 covers 14 residues. The CDR3 loop is CASSRDYFTDTQYF.

The V gene is TRBV7-9, the J gene TRBJ2-7; TCRdb selects TRBD2, and the lack of DNA leaves this call unchecked. The CDR3 is made up of 14 amino acids. The germline V gene encodes CDR1 SEHNR and CDR2 FQNEAQ (reference sequence). CDR3 in amino acids: CASSSLGLSYEQYF.

The chain employs TRBV5-5 and TRBJ1-5; TCRdb picks TRBD1, but there is no DNA to check that call. The CDR3 has 14 residues. Looked up from germline, CDR1 is SGHKS and CDR2 is YYEKEE (reference sequence). This CDR3 reads CASSLGQGQRPQHF. The complete variable domain, with remaining parts taken from reference TRBV5-5 and TRBJ1-5, reads DAGVTQSPTHLIKTRGQQVTLRCSPISGHKSVSWYQQVLGQGPQFIFQYYEKEERGRGNFPDRFSARQFPNYSSELNVNALLLGDSALYLCASSLGQGQRPQHFGDGTRLSIL.

The rearrangement joins TRBV29-1 to TRBJ1-1. Germline V gives CDR1 SQVTM, CDR2 ANQGSEA. The CDR3 runs 12 residues. The CDR3 here is CSPPVGGTEAFF. Full variable domain (missing parts from reference TRBV29-1 and TRBJ1-1): SAVISQKPSRDICQRGTSLTIQCQVDSQVTMMFWYRQQPGQSLTLIATANQGSEATYESGFVIDKFPISRPNLTFSTLTVSNMSPEDSSIYLCSPPVGGTEAFFGQGTRLTVV.

The rearrangement uses TRBV7-9 and TRBJ2-5. This CDR3 has 17 residues. Germline V CDR1 and CDR2: SEHNR, FQNEAQ (reference sequence). The CDR3 here is CASSLRVGVFPQETQYF.

The chain combines TRBV12-3 or TRBV12-4 with TRBJ2-1; no DNA is available, so the TRBD2 call from TCRdb remains unchecked. This CDR3 is 16 amino acids long. CDR3 amino acids: CASSFGGSRSYNEQFF.